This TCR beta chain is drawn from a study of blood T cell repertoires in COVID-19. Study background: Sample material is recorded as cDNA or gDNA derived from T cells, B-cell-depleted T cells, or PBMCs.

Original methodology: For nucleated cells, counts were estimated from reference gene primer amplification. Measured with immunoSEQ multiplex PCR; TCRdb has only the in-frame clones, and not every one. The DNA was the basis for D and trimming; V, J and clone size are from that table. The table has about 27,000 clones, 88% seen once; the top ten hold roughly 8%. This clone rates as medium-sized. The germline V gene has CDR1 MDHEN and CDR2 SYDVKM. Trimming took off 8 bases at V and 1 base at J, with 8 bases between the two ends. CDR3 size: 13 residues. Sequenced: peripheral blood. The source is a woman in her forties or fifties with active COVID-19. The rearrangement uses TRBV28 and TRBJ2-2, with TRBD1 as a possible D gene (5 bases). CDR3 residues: CASGARNTGELFF. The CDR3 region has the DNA TGTGCCAGCGGGGCTAGGAACACCGGGGAGCTGTTTTTT.